This TCR beta chain was identified during a study of blood T cell repertoires in COVID-19. On the study more broadly: The origin of the acute and convalescent COVID-19 samples was the United States, Italy and Spain. PBMCs, B-cell-depleted T cells, or T cells provided the cDNA or gDNA that made up the material.

Germline values: CDR1 SGHTA, CDR2 FQGNSA. V was clipped by 2 bases and J by 6 bases; unmatched bases: 8. The CDR3 is 16 residues long. This clone was seen a handful of times. Original data processing: Reference gene primer amplification gave nucleated cell count estimates. Libraries were prepared by immunoSEQ multiplex PCR; TCRdb keeps only in-frame clonotypes and omits some of them. D and trimming come from the DNA, and the V and J calls and clone size come from that table. This table holds approximately 280,000 clones, around 89% found once. The sequenced sample was peripheral blood. The chain recombines TRBV7-2 with TRBJ1-2; 11 bases align to TRBD1. This clonotype was obtained from a man aged 35-49 years with acute or convalescent COVID-19. The CDR3 DNA sequence: TGTGCCAGCAGCTTACCCCGGACAGGGGGCGCGGATGGCTACACCTTC. This translates into CASSLPRTGGADGYTF.